These T cell receptor beta chains were read from a single sample in a study of blood T cells in healthy people across ages. TCRdb independently ran MiXCR on the 5' RACE reads; one entry per CDR3 protein. The sample yields 800,000 to 1,000,000 distinct CDR3 sequences, around 46% seen once. The sample taken for sequencing was blood. The receptor source for this set is a man aged 25-45 years in good health. The CDR3 runs from the conserved cysteine through the conserved F or W. D genes are given only for firm matches. Not all rows give a size; the values are once, few, many and, for expanded clones, a class.

>-|TRBJ2-4|TRBV28|few
CASSLTQLLAKNIQYF
TGTGCCAGCAGTTTAACACAGCTCCTAGCCAAAAACATTCAGTACTTC
>-|TRBJ2-7|TRBV6-1|-
CASSTGTSSYEQYF
TGTGCCAGCAGTACAGGGACAAGCTCCTACGAGCAGTACTTC
>-|TRBJ2-7|TRBV12-3/TRBV12-4|-
CASSFSTGNEQYF
TGTGCCAGCAGTTTCTCCACCGGCAATGAGCAGTACTTC
>-|TRBJ2-3|TRBV6-2/TRBV6-3|few
CASSYSSFGADTQYF
TGTGCCAGCAGTTACTCGAGCTTTGGGGCAGATACGCAGTATTTT
>-|TRBJ2-2|TRBV20-1|-
CSARDFGGSGELFF
TGCAGTGCTAGAGATTTCGGAGGGTCCGGGGAGCTGTTTTTT
>-|TRBJ1-1|TRBV29-1|once
CSVAGAANAEAFF
TGCAGCGTTGCCGGGGCAGCGAACGCTGAAGCTTTCTTT
>-|TRBJ1-2|TRBV30|-
CAWSRDSGGGYTF
TGTGCCTGGAGTCGGGATTCCGGCGGTGGCTACACCTTC
>-|TRBJ2-3|TRBV4-1|many
CASSQVRGTDTQYF
TGCGCCAGCAGCCAAGTACGGGGGACAGATACGCAGTATTTT
>TRBD2|TRBJ2-3|TRBV20-1|-
CSARPPSGGATDTQYF
TGCAGTGCTAGGCCGCCTAGCGGGGGGGCCACAGATACGCAGTATTTT
>-|TRBJ1-2|TRBV6-4|-
CAEDGYTF
TGTGCCGAGGATGGCTACACCTTC
>TRBD2|TRBJ2-1|TRBV20-1|-
CSAAGLAGGRSSYNEQFF
TGCAGTGCGGCGGGACTAGCGGGGGGCCGGAGCTCCTACAATGAGCAGTTCTTC
>-|TRBJ1-4|TRBV7-2|-
CASGQGLEKLFF
TGTGCCAGCGGCCAGGGCCTAGAAAAACTGTTTTTT
>-|TRBJ1-2|TRBV20-1|-
CSAPRMGRTNYGYTF
TGCAGTGCCCCTCGGATGGGTAGGACCAACTATGGCTACACCTTC
>TRBD1|TRBJ1-2|TRBV28|few
CASSSTAGQGNGYTF
TGTGCCAGCAGTTCAACCGCGGGACAGGGGAATGGCTACACCTTC
>-|TRBJ1-2|TRBV25-1|-
CASSAGPGYTF
TGTGCCAGCAGTGCGGGGCCTGGCTACACCTTC
>-|TRBJ1-2|TRBV20-1|-
CSARDERRSIYGYTF
TGCAGTGCTAGAGATGAAAGGAGATCGATCTATGGCTACACCTTC
>TRBD1|TRBJ1-2|TRBV10-3|-
CAISDYSRGQGGYGYTF
TGTGCCATCAGTGACTACAGCCGGGGGCAGGGGGGTTATGGCTACACCTTC
>-|TRBJ1-2|TRBV7-3|few
CASSLHSASPYGYTF
TGTGCCAGCAGCTTACATTCAGCGAGCCCCTATGGCTACACCTTC
>TRBD1|TRBJ1-2|TRBV9|-
CASSAGQGANYGYTF
TGTGCCAGCAGCGCAGGACAGGGGGCAAACTATGGCTACACCTTC